The source of this T cell receptor (beta chain) is a study of blood T cells in healthy people across ages. The CDR3 runs to 15 residues. CDR1 is DFQATT, CDR2 SNEGSKA, per germline (reference sequence). V dropped 6 bases and J dropped 2; count of bases not matched to a gene: 6. Each donor gave approximately 9.5 milliliters of peripheral blood. The study isolated at least 7 million PBMCs from each sample. A second roughly 7 to 12 cycle PCR used barcoded and J-beta primers. Every cDNA was tagged by a template-switch adaptor with 12 random nucleotides. TCRdb reprocessed the 5' RACE reads via MiXCR and lists one record per CDR3 protein. The sample has 850,000 to 1,100,000 distinct CDR3 sequences, 30% to 40% seen once.

The V and J genes are TRBV20-1 and TRBJ2-3, with 12 bases lining up with TRBD2. The clonotype was recovered from a man aged 18 to 30 in good health. The sequencing input was blood. CDR3 sequence: CSALGLAGITDTQYF. CDR3 nucleotide sequence: TGCAGTGCCTTAGGACTAGCGGGGATCACAGATACGCAGTATTTT.